This T cell receptor beta chain was captured in a study of cytomegalovirus exposure and HLA in healthy donors. Comment on this clone: Its target is not known.

CDR1 and CDR2 (germline): SGHNT, YYREEE (reference sequence). This CDR3 has 14 residues. V was pared by 4 bases and J by 3 bases, with 14 bases between. The PCR made use of 60 Vbeta and 13 Jbeta primers. Measured with immunoSEQ multiplex PCR; TCRdb has only the in-frame clones, and not every one. The table includes 130,000 to 150,000 clones, 75% to 85% detected once. Whole-study findings and limits: Among the sequence variants, a highly shared cluster was likely an artifact of sequencing. In a later analysis, at a false discovery rate of 0.05, 15,000 to 20,000 TCR beta sequences were associated with HLA alleles. A later analysis linked a missense variant in DCLRE1C to the trimming of TCR beta V and J genes. DRB1 had the most TCR associations and HLA-C the fewest, a later analysis found, with rates varying by HLA locus.

This sequence was found in a man aged 40-49 years in good health and CMV-seronegative. The chain employs TRBV5-4 and TRBJ2-7; possibly TRBD1 for D (5 bases). The sample was PBMCs. The CDR3 sequence is CASSADIGDYEQYF. The CDR3 DNA is TGTGCCAGCAGCGCGGACATAGGAGACTACGAGCAGTACTTC.